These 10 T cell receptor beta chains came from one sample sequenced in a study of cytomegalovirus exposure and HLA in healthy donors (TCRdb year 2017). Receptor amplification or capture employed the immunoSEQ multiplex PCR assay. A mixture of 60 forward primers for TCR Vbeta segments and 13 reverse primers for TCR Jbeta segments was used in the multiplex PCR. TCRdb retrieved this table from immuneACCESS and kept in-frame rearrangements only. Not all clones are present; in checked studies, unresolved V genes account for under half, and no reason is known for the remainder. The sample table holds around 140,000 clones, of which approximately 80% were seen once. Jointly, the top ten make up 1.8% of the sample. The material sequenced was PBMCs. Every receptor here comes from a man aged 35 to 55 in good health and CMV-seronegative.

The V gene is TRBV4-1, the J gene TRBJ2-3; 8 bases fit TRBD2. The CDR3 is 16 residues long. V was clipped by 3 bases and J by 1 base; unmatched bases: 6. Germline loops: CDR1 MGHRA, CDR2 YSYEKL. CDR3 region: CASSHPGREGTDTQYF. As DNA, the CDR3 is TGCGCCAGCAGCCATCCGGGGCGGGAGGGCACAGATACGCAGTATTTT.

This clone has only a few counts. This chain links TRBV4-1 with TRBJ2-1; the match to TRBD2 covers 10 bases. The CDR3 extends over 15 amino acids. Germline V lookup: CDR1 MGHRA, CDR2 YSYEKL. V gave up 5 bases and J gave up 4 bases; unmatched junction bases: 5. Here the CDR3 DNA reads TGCGCCAGCAGCTCCCTACTAGCGGGGTACAATGAGCAGTTCTTC. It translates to CASSSLLAGYNEQFF.

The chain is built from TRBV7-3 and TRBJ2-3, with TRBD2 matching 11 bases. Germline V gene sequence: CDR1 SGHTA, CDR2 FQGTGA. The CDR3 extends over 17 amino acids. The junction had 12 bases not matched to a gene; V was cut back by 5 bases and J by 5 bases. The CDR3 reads CASSVALAGGQGDTQYF. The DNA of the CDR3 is TGTGCCAGCAGCGTTGCCTTAGCGGGGGGGCAGGGAGATACGCAGTATTTT.

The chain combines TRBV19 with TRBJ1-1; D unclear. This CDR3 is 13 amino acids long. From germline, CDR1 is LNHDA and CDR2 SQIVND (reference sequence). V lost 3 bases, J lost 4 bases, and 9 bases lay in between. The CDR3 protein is CASSIWEGTEAFF. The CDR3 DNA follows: TGTGCCAGTAGTATTTGGGAGGGCACTGAAGCTTTCTTT.

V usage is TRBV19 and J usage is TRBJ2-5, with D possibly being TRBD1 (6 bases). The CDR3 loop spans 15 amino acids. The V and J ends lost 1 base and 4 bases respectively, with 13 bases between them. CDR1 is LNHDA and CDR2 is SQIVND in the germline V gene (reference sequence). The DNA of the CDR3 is TGTGCCAGTAGTATAGGGCAGGGGAGTGGAGAGACCCAGTACTTC. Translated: CASSIGQGSGETQYF.

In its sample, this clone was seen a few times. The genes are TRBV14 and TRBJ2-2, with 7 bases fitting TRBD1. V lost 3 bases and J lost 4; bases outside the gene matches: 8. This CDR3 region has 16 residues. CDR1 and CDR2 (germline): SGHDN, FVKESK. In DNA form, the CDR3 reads TGTGCCAGCAGCCATGGTACCGGGACAGCCACCGGGGAGCTGTTTTTT. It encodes CASSHGTGTATGELFF.

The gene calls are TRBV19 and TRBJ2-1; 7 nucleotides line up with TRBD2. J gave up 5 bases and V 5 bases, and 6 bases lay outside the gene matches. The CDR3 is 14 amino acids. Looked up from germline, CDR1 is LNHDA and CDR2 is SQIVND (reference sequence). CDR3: CASSGWGGDNEQFF. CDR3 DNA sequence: TGTGCCAGTAGTGGGTGGGGGGGTGACAATGAGCAGTTCTTC.

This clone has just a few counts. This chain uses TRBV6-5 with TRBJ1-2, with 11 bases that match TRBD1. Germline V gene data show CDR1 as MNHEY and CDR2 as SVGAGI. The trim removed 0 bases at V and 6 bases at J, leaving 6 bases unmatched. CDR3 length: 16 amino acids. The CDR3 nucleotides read TGTGCCAGCAGTTACTCAGGAGCGGGACAGGGGGATGGCTACACCTTC. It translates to CASSYSGAGQGDGYTF.

The DNA for the CDR3 is TGTGCCAGCAGTTCCCATTTGAGAGCGGGGATCAATGAGCAGTTCTTC. Translating gives CASSSHLRAGINEQFF. V usage is TRBV28 and J usage is TRBJ2-1, with 7 bases that match TRBD2. Germline V gene data show CDR1 as MDHEN and CDR2 as SYDVKM. CDR3 length: 16 amino acids. After removal of 4 bases from V and 6 bases from J, the junction contained 12 bases not matched to a gene.

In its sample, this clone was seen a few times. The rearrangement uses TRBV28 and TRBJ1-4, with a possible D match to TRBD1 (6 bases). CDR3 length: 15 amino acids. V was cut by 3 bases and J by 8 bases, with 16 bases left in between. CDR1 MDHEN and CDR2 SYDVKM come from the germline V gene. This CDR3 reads CASSFMQGTEEKLFF. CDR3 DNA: TGTGCCAGCAGTTTCATGCAGGGGACGGAGGAAAAACTGTTTTTT. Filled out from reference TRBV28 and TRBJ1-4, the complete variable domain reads DVKVTQSSRYLVKRTGEKVFLECVQDMDHENMFWYRQDPGLGLRLIYFSYDVKMKEKGDIPEGYSVSREKKERFSLILESASTNQTSMYLCASSFMQGTEEKLFFGSGTQLSVL.